The T cell receptor beta chain described here comes from a study of blood T cell repertoires in COVID-19. The method was immunoSEQ multiplex PCR; TCRdb's version includes in-frame clones alone and lacks a portion of them. The sample contains about 470,000 clones, about 85% of which appear only once. In germline, CDR1 is SGHRS, CDR2 YFSETQ. CDR3 length: 14 residues. V was clipped by 5 bases and J by 5 bases; unmatched bases: 4. The cohort comprised adults aged 18 to 89 years residing in under 30 US areas. Material for sequencing was PBMCs or T cells enriched from blood (not recorded which). This TCR was recovered from a woman aged 18-29 years who had recovered from COVID-19. The chain uses TRBV5-1 and TRBJ1-6; 7 bases are a match to TRBD1. This CDR3 reads CASREGANNSPLHF. The CDR3 DNA sequence: TGCGCCAGCAGGGAGGGGGCCAATAATTCACCCCTCCACTTT.